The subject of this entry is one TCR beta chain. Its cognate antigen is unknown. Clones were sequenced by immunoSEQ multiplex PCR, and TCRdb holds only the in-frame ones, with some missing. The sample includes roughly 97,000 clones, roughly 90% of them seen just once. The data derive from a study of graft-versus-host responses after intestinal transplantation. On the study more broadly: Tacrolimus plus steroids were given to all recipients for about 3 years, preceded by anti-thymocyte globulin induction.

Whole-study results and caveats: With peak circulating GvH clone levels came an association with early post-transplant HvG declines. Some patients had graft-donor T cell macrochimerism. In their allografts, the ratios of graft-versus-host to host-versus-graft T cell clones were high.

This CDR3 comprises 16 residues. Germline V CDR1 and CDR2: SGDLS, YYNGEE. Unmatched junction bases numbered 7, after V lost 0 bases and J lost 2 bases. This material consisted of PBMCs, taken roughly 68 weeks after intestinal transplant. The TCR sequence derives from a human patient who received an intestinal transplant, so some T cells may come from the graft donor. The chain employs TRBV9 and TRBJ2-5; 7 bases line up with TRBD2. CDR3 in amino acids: CASSVAPSGAQETQYF. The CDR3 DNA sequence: TGTGCCAGCAGCGTAGCTCCCAGCGGGGCACAAGAGACCCAGTACTTC.